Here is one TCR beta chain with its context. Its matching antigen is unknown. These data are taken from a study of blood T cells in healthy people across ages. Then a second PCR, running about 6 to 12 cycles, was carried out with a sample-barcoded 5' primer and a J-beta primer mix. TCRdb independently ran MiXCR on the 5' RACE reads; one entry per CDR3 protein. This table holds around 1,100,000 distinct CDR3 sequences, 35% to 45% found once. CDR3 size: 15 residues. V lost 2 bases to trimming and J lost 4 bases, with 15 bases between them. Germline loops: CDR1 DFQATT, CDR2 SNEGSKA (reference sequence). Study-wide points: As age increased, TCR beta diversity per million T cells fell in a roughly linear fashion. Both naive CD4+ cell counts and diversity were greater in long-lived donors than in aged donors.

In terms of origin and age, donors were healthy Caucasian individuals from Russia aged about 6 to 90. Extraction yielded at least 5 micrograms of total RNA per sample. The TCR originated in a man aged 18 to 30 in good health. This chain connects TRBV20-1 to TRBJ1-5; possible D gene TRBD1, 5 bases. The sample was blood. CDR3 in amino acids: CSARTRQGGNQPQHF. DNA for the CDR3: TGCAGTGCTAGAACCCGGCAGGGCGGAAATCAGCCCCAGCATTTT.